This TCR beta chain was obtained from a study of blood T cells in healthy people across ages. Drawn from each donor were approximately 9.5 milliliters of peripheral blood. Using a J-beta primer mix together with a sample-barcoded 5' primer, a second PCR was run for 7 to 11 cycles. A template-switch adaptor with 12 random nucleotides tagged each cDNA molecule. TCRdb reprocessed the 5' RACE reads via MiXCR and lists one record per CDR3 protein. Of some 1.4 million distinct CDR3 sequences detected, 42% appear once; the ten largest clones hold roughly 8.2%. Details on this clonotype: What it binds is unknown.

This CDR3 is 16 amino acids long. CDR1 SQVTM and CDR2 ANQGSEA come from the germline V gene. V gave up 0 bases and J gave up 11 bases; unmatched junction bases: 13. General study findings and limits: The CMV status of each donor remained undetermined, and this could have confounded shifts in expanded clonotypes.

Sequenced: blood. This receptor was taken from a woman aged 18-35 years in good health. The chain combines TRBV29-1 with TRBJ2-1, with 10 nucleotides matching TRBD2. The CDR3 sequence is CSVEDWASGSPNKQFF. CDR3 nucleotides: TGCAGCGTTGAAGACTGGGCTAGCGGGAGCCCGAATAAGCAGTTCTTC.